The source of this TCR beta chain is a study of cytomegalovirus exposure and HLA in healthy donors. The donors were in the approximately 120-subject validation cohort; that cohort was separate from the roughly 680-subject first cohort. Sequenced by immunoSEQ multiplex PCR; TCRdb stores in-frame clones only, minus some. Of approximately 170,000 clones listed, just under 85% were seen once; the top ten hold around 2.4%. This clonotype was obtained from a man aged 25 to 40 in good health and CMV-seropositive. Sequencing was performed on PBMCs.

The CDR3 nucleotides read TGTGCCAGCAGCCCTGTAGGAGGGTACACCGGGGAGCTGTTTTTT. It specifies CASSPVGGYTGELFF. The rearrangement uses TRBV9 and TRBJ2-2; tentatively, D is TRBD2 (6 bases). This CDR3 is 15 amino acids long. The V end lost 4 bases, the J end lost 3 bases, and 13 bases lay between the germline ends. Germline-derived CDR1 and CDR2 are SGDLS and YYNGEE.